This T cell receptor beta chain was identified during a study of cytomegalovirus exposure and HLA in healthy donors. Study-level findings and limits: The productive fraction for most TCR beta V segments was about 87% or about 30% in an earlier analysis.

This clone was observed a handful of times. Its target is unknown. 60 Vbeta and 13 Jbeta primers were used in PCR. Profiling relied on immunoSEQ multiplex PCR, and the TCRdb table lists in-frame clones only, not all of them. The profile shows nearly 110,000 clones, roughly 80% of them singletons. The CDR3 is made up of 16 amino acids. Trimming took 5 bases from V and 0 from J, leaving 16 bases between them. CDR1 and CDR2 (germline): KGHSH, LQKENI. This sequence originates from a man younger than 40 in good health and CMV-seropositive. The chain links TRBV18 to TRBJ1-1, with D hard to call. The sample consisted of PBMCs. CDR3 bases: TGTGCCAGCTCAGAGCGGGGATTCTTCATGAACACTGAAGCTTTCTTT. This sequence encodes CASSERGFFMNTEAFF.